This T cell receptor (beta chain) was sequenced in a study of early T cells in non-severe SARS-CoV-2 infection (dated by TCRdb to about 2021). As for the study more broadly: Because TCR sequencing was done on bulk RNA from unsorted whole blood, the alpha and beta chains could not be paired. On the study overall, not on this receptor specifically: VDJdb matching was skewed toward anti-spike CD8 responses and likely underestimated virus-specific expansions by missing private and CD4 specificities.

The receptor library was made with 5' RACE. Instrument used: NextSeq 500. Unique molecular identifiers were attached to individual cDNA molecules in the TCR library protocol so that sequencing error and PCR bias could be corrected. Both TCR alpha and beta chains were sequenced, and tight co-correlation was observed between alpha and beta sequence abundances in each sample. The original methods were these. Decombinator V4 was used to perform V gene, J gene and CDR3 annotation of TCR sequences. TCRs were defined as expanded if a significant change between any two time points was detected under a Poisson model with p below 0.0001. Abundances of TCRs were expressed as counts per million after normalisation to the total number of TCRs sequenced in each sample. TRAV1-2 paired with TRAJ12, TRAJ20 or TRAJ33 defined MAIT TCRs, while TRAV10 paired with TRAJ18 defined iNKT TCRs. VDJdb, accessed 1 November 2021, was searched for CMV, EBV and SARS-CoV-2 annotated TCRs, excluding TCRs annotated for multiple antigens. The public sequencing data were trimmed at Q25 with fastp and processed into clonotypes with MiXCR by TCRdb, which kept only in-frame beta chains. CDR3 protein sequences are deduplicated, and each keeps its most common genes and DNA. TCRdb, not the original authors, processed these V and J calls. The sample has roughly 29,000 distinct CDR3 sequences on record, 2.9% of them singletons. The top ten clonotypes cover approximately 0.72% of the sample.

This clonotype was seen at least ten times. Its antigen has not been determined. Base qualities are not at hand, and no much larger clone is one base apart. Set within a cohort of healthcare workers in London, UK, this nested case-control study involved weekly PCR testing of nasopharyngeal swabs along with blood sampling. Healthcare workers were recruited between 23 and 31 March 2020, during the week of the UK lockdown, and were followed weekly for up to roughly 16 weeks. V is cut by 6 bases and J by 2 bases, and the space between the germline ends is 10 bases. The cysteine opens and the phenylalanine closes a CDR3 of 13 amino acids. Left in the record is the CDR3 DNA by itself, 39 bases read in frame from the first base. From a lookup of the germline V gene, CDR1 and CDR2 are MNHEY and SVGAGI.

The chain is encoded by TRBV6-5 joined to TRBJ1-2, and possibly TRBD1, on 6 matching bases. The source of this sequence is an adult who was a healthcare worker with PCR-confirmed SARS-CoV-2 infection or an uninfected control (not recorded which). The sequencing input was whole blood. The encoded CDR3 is CASSPRGNYGYTF. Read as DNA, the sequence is TGTGCCAGCAGCCCCAGGGGAAACTATGGCTACACCTTC.